Below, 25 T cell receptor beta chains from the same sample are listed, as sequenced in a study of cytomegalovirus exposure and HLA in healthy donors. Some clones are missing from TCRdb's copy, which holds only in-frame ones; the method was immunoSEQ multiplex PCR. The repertoire has 100,000 to 120,000 clones, roughly nine tenths of them found once; the top ten carry under 2%. Sequences were obtained from PBMCs. The receptors shown here come from a woman under 30 in good health and CMV-seronegative.

V is TRBV6-6 and J is TRBJ1-5, with D possibly matching TRBD1 (5 bases). Germline V CDR1 and CDR2: MNHNY, SVGAGI (reference sequence). With 8 bases removed from V and 7 bases from J, the gap between germline ends came to 18 bases. This CDR3 comprises 14 residues. The CDR3 loop is CASDHGASGQPQHF. The DNA for the CDR3 is TGTGCCAGCGATCACGGGGCCAGCGGGCAGCCCCAGCATTTT.

The chain carries TRBV4-2 and TRBJ2-7; D might be TRBD1 (5 bases). The CDR3 runs 16 residues. Deletions cut 1 base from V and 2 bases from J, with 15 bases between. Germline CDR1 and CDR2: LGHNA and YNFKEQ. This CDR3 is CASSQGLGHPTYEQYF. In DNA, the CDR3 is TGTGCCAGCAGCCAAGGTCTTGGACACCCGACCTACGAGCAGTACTTC.

The V call is TRBV5-1, the J call TRBJ2-7, with D unclear. The CDR3 totals 14 residues. V was trimmed by 0 bases and J by 1 base, leaving 8 bases between them. Germline V gives CDR1 SGHRS, CDR2 YFSETQ. CDR3 sequence reads: CASSLGGISYEQYF. The CDR3 coding sequence is TGCGCCAGCAGCTTGGGTGGCATTTCCTACGAGCAGTACTTC.

The chain has TRBV11-2 and TRBJ1-6; 7 positions agree with TRBD1. J gave up 5 bases and V 1 base, and 2 bases lay outside the gene matches. The CDR3 extends over 15 amino acids. Germline values: CDR1 SGHAT, CDR2 FQNNGV. The CDR3 sequence: CASSLGGQNNSPLHF. DNA for the CDR3: TGTGCCAGCAGCTTAGGGGGACAGAATAATTCACCCCTCCACTTT.

In its sample, this clone was seen a few times. The rearrangement uses TRBV29-1 and TRBJ1-5, with 12 nucleotides matching TRBD1. Germline V CDR1 and CDR2: SQVTM, ANQGSEA. The J segment lost 6 bases and the V segment lost 7 bases, leaving 4 bases of the junction unmatched. The CDR3 consists of 13 residues. CDR3 loop: CSAGQGASQPQHF. CDR3 DNA: TGCAGCGCGGGACAGGGGGCGAGTCAGCCCCAGCATTTT.

This clone is a singleton in its sample. The genes are TRBV28 and TRBJ1-2; 8 bases map to TRBD1. Germline values: CDR1 MDHEN, CDR2 SYDVKM. The CDR3 length is 13 residues. The J segment lost 7 bases and the V segment lost 3 bases, leaving 4 bases of the junction unmatched. This CDR3 reads CASSFHRGGGYTF. The CDR3 DNA sequence: TGTGCCAGCAGTTTCCACAGGGGGGGTGGCTACACCTTC.

The chain is built from TRBV27 and TRBJ2-3; weak D call: TRBD1 (5 bases). The CDR3 totals 14 residues. Germline lookup yields CDR1 MNHEY and CDR2 SMNVEV (reference sequence). V lost 7 bases, J lost 5 bases, and 16 bases lay in between. The CDR3 here is CASKGPPRVDTQYF. The CDR3 nucleotides are TGTGCCAGCAAGGGGCCACCCCGGGTAGATACGCAGTATTTT.

The sample holds a few counts of this clone. V gene TRBV14 combines with J gene TRBJ1-1; no clear D. V lost 1 base, J lost 4 bases, and 7 bases lay in between. This CDR3 region has 13 residues. Germline V gives CDR1 SGHDN, CDR2 FVKESK. The CDR3 DNA follows: TGTGCCAGCAGCCAAGGAGGTAGCACTGAAGCTTTCTTT. Encoded protein: CASSQGGSTEAFF.

The DNA for the CDR3 is TGTGCCAGCAGCTTAACCCAACAGGGTACTCACTATGGCTACACCTTC. It specifies CASSLTQQGTHYGYTF. This chain joins TRBV11-2 and TRBJ1-2, with D possibly being TRBD1 (6 bases). This CDR3 spans 16 amino acids. The V gene's germline CDR1 is SGHAT and CDR2 FQNNGV. Trimming took 2 bases from V and 3 from J, leaving 16 bases between them.

The chain combines TRBV27 with TRBJ1-2; 10 bases agree with TRBD1. The V and J ends lost 7 bases and 4 bases, in that order; junction bases with no gene match: 9. This CDR3 is built from 15 residues. The V gene's germline CDR1 is MNHEY and CDR2 SMNVEV (reference sequence). The CDR3 loop reads CASTQRGQGGYGYTF. CDR3 DNA: TGTGCCAGCACCCAACGCGGACAGGGGGGCTATGGCTACACCTTC.

This chain connects TRBV28 to TRBJ2-1; a weak D match, TRBD2 (5 bases). CDR1 is MDHEN, CDR2 SYDVKM, per germline. The V end was cut by 6 bases, the J end by 7 bases, with 19 bases between. This CDR3 is built from 15 residues. The CDR3, as DNA: TGTGCCAGCAGCAACCCAATCGGGGTTCTGAATGAGCAGTTCTTC. Amino acids: CASSNPIGVLNEQFF.

The chain couples TRBV27 to TRBJ2-3; 15 bases align to TRBD2. The CDR3 sequence is 18 residues long. Germline-derived CDR1 and CDR2 are MNHEY and SMNVEV (reference sequence). The trim removed 3 bases at V and 6 bases at J, leaving 10 bases unmatched. The CDR3 DNA reads TGTGCCAGCAGTTTTAACCCATTAGGACTAGCGGGAGGGGATACGCAGTATTTT. Amino acid sequence: CASSFNPLGLAGGDTQYF.

The rearrangement links TRBV7-9 to TRBJ2-2; 8 bases line up with TRBD2. Germline assignment: CDR1 SEHNR and CDR2 FQNEAQ (reference sequence). Unmatched junction bases numbered 7, after V lost 4 bases and J lost 3 bases. The CDR3 runs 16 residues. The CDR3 sequence is CASSSIAGGDTGELFF. CDR3 nucleotides: TGTGCCAGCAGCTCGATCGCGGGAGGCGACACCGGGGAGCTGTTTTTT.

The rearrangement uses TRBV27 and TRBJ1-2; 7 bases agree with TRBD1. The CDR3 sequence is 12 residues long. Trimming at V came to 11 bases and at J to 4 bases, leaving 7 bases not matched to a gene. Germline V CDR1 and CDR2: MNHEY, SMNVEV (reference sequence). The CDR3 DNA follows: TGTGCCTCTAGGGACAGCCTCTATGGCTACACCTTC. Its protein product is CASRDSLYGYTF.

The chain is built from TRBV5-6 and TRBJ2-1, with 10 bases lining up with TRBD2. The CDR3 has 19 residues. Germline CDR1 is SGHDT and CDR2 is YYEEEE. The V and J ends lost 0 bases and 2 bases, in that order; junction bases with no gene match: 11. In DNA, the CDR3 is TGTGCCAGCAGCTTGGGATGGACTAGCGGAGGCCGAACCTACAATGAGCAGTTCTTC. Translated, it gives CASSLGWTSGGRTYNEQFF.

The chain combines TRBV6-6 with TRBJ2-7; D is perhaps TRBD2 (6 bases). V lost 6 bases and J 5 bases, leaving 17 bases between the germline ends. This CDR3 has 14 residues. Germline CDR1 and CDR2: MNHNY and SVGAGI (reference sequence). CDR3 region: CASSPRESVHEQYF. CDR3 nucleotides: TGTGCCAGCAGCCCCCGGGAGTCGGTCCACGAGCAGTACTTC.

This clone occurred a few times. The rearrangement links TRBV7-2 to TRBJ2-7; 7 bases agree with TRBD1. Germline values: CDR1 SGHTA, CDR2 FQGNSA. J was trimmed by 2 bases and V by 5 bases; bases with no gene match: 6. The CDR3 is 14 amino acids. DNA of the CDR3: TGTGCCAGCAGCGCCGGGACAGTAACCTACGAGCAGTACTTC. Protein sequence: CASSAGTVTYEQYF.

V and J are TRBV28 and TRBJ2-7, with D tentatively TRBD2 (5 bases). Germline V lookup: CDR1 MDHEN, CDR2 SYDVKM. The CDR3 sequence is 15 residues long. The V end was cut by 3 bases, the J end by 0 bases, with 12 bases between. Here the CDR3 reads CASSFVLGSSYEQYF. The CDR3 region has the DNA TGTGCCAGCAGTTTCGTATTGGGGAGCTCCTACGAGCAGTACTTC.

DNA for the CDR3: TGTGCCAGCAGCCAGGCCCAAGAGACCCAGTACTTC. As protein: CASSQAQETQYF. The genes are TRBV4-2 and TRBJ2-5; D remains ambiguous. Trimming took off 3 bases at V and 1 base at J, with 3 bases between the two ends. There are 12 residues in the CDR3. Per germline, CDR1 LGHNA and CDR2 YNFKEQ.

The genes are TRBV7-9 and TRBJ1-1, with D perhaps matching TRBD1 (6 bases). This CDR3 contains 12 residues. The V gene's germline CDR1 is SEHNR and CDR2 FQNEAQ (reference sequence). V lost 5 bases to trimming and J lost 10 bases, with 14 bases between them. The CDR3 region is CASSLQGFRAFF. CDR3 bases: TGTGCCAGCAGCCTACAGGGTTTTAGAGCTTTCTTT.

The chain carries TRBV7-2 and TRBJ1-2; TRBD1 matches 10 bases. With V trimmed by 7 bases and J by 3 bases, 2 bases remained unmatched. The CDR3 contains 13 residues. Germline V CDR1 and CDR2: SGHTA, FQGNSA. The CDR3 DNA reads as TGTGCCAGCAAAGGGACAGGGGACTATGGCTACACCTTC. It is translated as CASKGTGDYGYTF.

The V gene is TRBV7-2, the J gene TRBJ2-3, with a weak D call TRBD2 (5 bases). Trimming pared 4 bases from V and 8 bases from J, leaving 13 bases between. The CDR3 consists of 13 residues. The V gene's germline CDR1 is SGHTA and CDR2 FQGNSA. The CDR3, as DNA: TGTGCCAGCAGCTCCCAGGACTCCGCTACGCAGTATTTT. It is translated as CASSSQDSATQYF.

The rearrangement links TRBV5-4 to TRBJ2-5; 8 nucleotides align to TRBD1. V shed 4 bases and J 1 base; nucleotides not matched to a gene: 12. The CDR3 sequence is 17 residues long. CDR1 is SGHNT, CDR2 YYREEE, per germline (reference sequence). The CDR3 loop reads CASSNTGQGFGQETQYF. The CDR3 DNA reads as TGTGCCAGCAGCAACACTGGACAGGGCTTTGGCCAAGAGACCCAGTACTTC.

The chain uses TRBV5-4 and TRBJ1-1, with D tentatively TRBD1 (6 bases). The CDR3 is made up of 15 amino acids. V was pared by 0 bases and J by 1 base, with 10 bases between. The germline CDR1 and CDR2 sequences are SGHNT and YYREEE (reference sequence). The CDR3, as DNA: TGTGCCAGCAGCTTGGTGGGGACACCGAACACTGAAGCTTTCTTT. Translation: CASSLVGTPNTEAFF.

The chain recombines TRBV9 with TRBJ2-2; TRBD1 matches 9 bases. CDR3 length: 14 amino acids. V lost 6 bases and J lost 6; bases outside the gene matches: 6. The V gene's germline CDR1 is SGDLS and CDR2 YYNGEE. The CDR3 loop is CASNSGQGSGELFF. DNA for the CDR3: TGTGCCAGCAATTCGGGACAGGGTTCCGGGGAGCTGTTTTTT.